The 2 T cell receptor beta chains below come from one sample, sequenced in a study of T-cell reconstitution after alpha-beta-depleted transplantation in children. Preparing the TCRbeta library involved the use of unique molecular identifiers. Each CDR3 protein is one row after TCRdb ran MiXCR on the PCR reads. The sample carries approximately 200,000 distinct CDR3 sequences, roughly 15% recorded once. The source was PBMCs from the stem cell graft donor, collected from the stem cell graft. These receptor sequences come from a human donor who donated a stem cell graft to a child with acute lymphoblastic leukemia.

The chain is built from TRBV11-2 and TRBJ2-1; 7 bases match TRBD2. With 4 bases clipped from V and 12 bases from J, the junction kept 6 bases outside the gene matches. Germline-derived CDR1 and CDR2 are SGHAT and FQNNGV. CDR3 length: 12 amino acids. Here the CDR3 reads CASSSSGTRQFF. The CDR3 bases are TGTGCCAGCAGCTCAAGCGGGACCCGGCAGTTCTTC.

This clonotype was observed at least ten times. This chain connects TRBV7-9 to TRBJ1-6, with 7 bases identical to TRBD1. V was clipped by 5 bases and J by 0 bases; unmatched bases: 7. This CDR3 region has 17 residues. Germline V gene sequence: CDR1 SEHNR, CDR2 FQNEAQ (reference sequence). The CDR3 bases are TGTGCCAGCAGCGAGGGACAGTCAAGCTCCTATAATTCACCCCTCCACTTT. Translation: CASSEGQSSSYNSPLHF.